The 9 T cell receptor beta chains below all came from one sample that was sequenced in a study of post-analysis software for immune sequencing data. Prepared libraries of TCR beta cDNA carried unique molecular identifiers. MiXCR was run by TCRdb on the PCR reads, yielding one entry per CDR3 protein. This sample yields some 500,000 distinct CDR3 sequences, of which 45% are seen a single time; around an eighth belongs to the top ten. Whole-study results and caveats: Comparison of patients with controls showed 4 to 6 TRBV segments more frequent in patients, TRBV5-6, TRBV5-1 and TRBV20-1 among them.

These receptors have no known antigen. Sequenced: blood. Every receptor here comes from a girl under 18 with multiple sclerosis.

This clonotype was recorded a few times. This sequence joins TRBV28 and TRBJ1-1; possible D gene TRBD1, 6 bases. V lost 6 bases, J lost 3 bases, and 17 bases lay in between. Germline V gene data show CDR1 as MDHEN and CDR2 as SYDVKM. The CDR3 length is 15 residues. The CDR3 reads CASSRPGGAYTEAFF. As DNA, the CDR3 is TGTGCCAGCAGCCGCCCTGGGGGGGCGTACACTGAAGCTTTCTTT.

Comment on this clonotype: A read error may be the cause here, since a much bigger clone is one base away. The CDR3 coding sequence is TGTGCCAGCAGCTTAGCCTTCGGGGAATCGACAGATACGCACTATTTT. Translating gives CASSLAFGESTDTHYF. This chain uses TRBV7-8 with TRBJ2-3; tentatively, D is TRBD1 or TRBD2 (5 bases each). The CDR3 length is 16 residues. Germline assignment: CDR1 SGHVS and CDR2 FQNEAQ.

This clonotype was recorded a few times. This rearrangement joins TRBV6-6 to TRBJ1-4; the D is unclear. This CDR3 region has 11 residues. Germline CDR1 MNHNY, CDR2 SVGAGI (reference sequence). V dropped 6 bases and J dropped 8 bases, with 7 bases sitting between them. CDR3 residues: CASSPTEKLFF. For the CDR3, the DNA is TGTGCCAGCAGCCCCACCGAAAAACTGTTTTTT.

This chain connects TRBV3-1 to TRBJ2-5; 8 positions match TRBD2. V trimming: 4 bases; J trimming: 0 bases; junction bases outside the gene matches: 7. The germline V gene has CDR1 LGHDT and CDR2 YNNKEL (reference sequence). This CDR3 region has 16 residues. The CDR3 protein is CASSPTSGGNQETQYF. DNA for the CDR3: TGTGCCAGCAGCCCAACTAGCGGAGGGAACCAAGAGACCCAGTACTTC.

This chain links TRBV5-1 with TRBJ2-7, with D maybe TRBD2 (5 bases). Trimming took off 5 bases at V and 3 bases at J, with 12 bases between the two ends. This CDR3 comprises 13 residues. The V gene's germline CDR1 is SGHRS and CDR2 YFSETQ. Here the CDR3 reads CASSVMGDYEQYF. CDR3 coding DNA: TGCGCCAGCAGTGTTATGGGAGACTACGAGCAGTACTTC.

This clonotype occurred a few times. J is TRBJ2-7 and V is TRBV4-3; D unresolved. The CDR3 is 14 amino acids. Germline V lookup: CDR1 LGHNA, CDR2 YSLEER. V was shortened by 0 bases and J by 3 bases, with 9 bases between the two germline ends. CDR3 nucleotides: TGCGCCAGCAGCCAAGATGGGCTCTTCTACGAGCAGTACTTC. Translated, it gives CASSQDGLFYEQYF.

This chain joins TRBV27 and TRBJ2-5; D call uncertain. CDR3 length equals 14 residues. CDR1 is MNHEY and CDR2 is SMNVEV in the germline V gene (reference sequence). The V gene lost 0 bases and the J gene lost 2 bases, with 7 bases spanning the gap. The CDR3 DNA is TGTGCCAGCAGTTTATCATCCCAGCAAGAGACCCAGTACTTC. Protein product: CASSLSSQQETQYF.

The CDR3 protein is CASSQLFGQGLAGYNEQFF. DNA of the CDR3: TGTGCCAGCAGCCAACTCTTTGGCCAGGGACTAGCGGGTTACAATGAGCAGTTCTTC. V and J are TRBV14 and TRBJ2-1, with 12 bases fitting TRBD2. V was clipped by 2 bases and J by 4 bases; unmatched bases: 12. In germline, CDR1 is SGHDN, CDR2 FVKESK. The CDR3 covers 19 residues.

This clonotype appeared a few times. This sequence joins TRBV11-1 and TRBJ1-6, with 7 bases fitting TRBD1. The CDR3 is 15 residues long. CDR1 and CDR2 from the germline V gene are SGHAT and FQDESV (reference sequence). V lost 5 bases and J lost 6; bases outside the gene matches: 7. CDR3 residues: CASSTPGTVNSPLHF. The CDR3 DNA sequence: TGTGCCAGCAGCACTCCCGGGACAGTTAATTCACCCCTCCACTTT.